Listed below are T cell receptor beta chains from one sample, sequenced in a study of early stage breast cancer tumors. TCRdb keeps only in-frame clones here, not all; method: immunoSEQ multiplex PCR. This sample carries under 35,000 clones, roughly four fifths of them seen once, and the ten largest clones take about 9.4%. The sample was blood. Every receptor here comes from a person aged 45-60 years with breast cancer. Each CDR3 is given with its conserved first and last residue. D genes are given only for firm matches. Not all rows give a size; the values are once, few, many and, for expanded clones, a class.

V gene	J gene	clone size	D gene	CDR3 protein	CDR3 DNA
TRBV7-9	TRBJ2-4	NA	NA	CASSDTTENIQYF	TGTGCCAGCAGCGACACGACGGAAAACATTCAGTACTTC
TRBV4-3	TRBJ1-2	once	TRBD1	CASSPRDRESYGYTF	TGCGCCAGCAGCCCCCGGGACAGGGAATCGTATGGCTACACCTTC
TRBV6-1	TRBJ1-3	NA	NA	CASSEGGSLWGNTIYF	TGTGCCAGCAGTGAAGGGGGGTCCCTCTGGGGAAACACCATATATTTT
TRBV18	TRBJ2-7	once	TRBD1	CASSPPGQGFSYEQYF	TGTGCCAGCTCACCACCAGGACAGGGGTTTTCCTACGAGCAGTACTTC
TRBV7-8	TRBJ1-4	NA	TRBD1	CASSLAVQGAGEKLFF	TGTGCCAGCAGCTTAGCGGTTCAGGGGGCGGGGGAAAAACTGTTTTTT
TRBV7-6	TRBJ2-1	NA	NA	CASSSQIASEQFF	TGTGCCAGCAGCTCCCAAATAGCTTCAGAGCAGTTCTTC
TRBV5-1	TRBJ2-1	once	TRBD2	CASDLGGGGAIEQFF	TGCGCCAGCGACCTAGGGGGCGGGGGGGCAATTGAGCAGTTCTTC
TRBV29-1	TRBJ1-1	NA	NA	CSVRKNTEAFF	TGCAGCGTTCGAAAGAACACTGAAGCTTTCTTT
TRBV14	TRBJ2-1	once	NA	CASSQGTTNYNEQFF	TGTGCCAGCAGCCAGGGGACAACGAACTACAATGAGCAGTTCTTC
TRBV5-6	TRBJ1-5	once	NA	CARRTANNQPQHF	TGTGCCAGGCGGACAGCCAACAATCAGCCCCAGCATTTT
TRBV28	TRBJ1-4	NA	NA	CASSLSSEKLFF	TGTGCCAGCAGTTTATCGTCTGAAAAACTGTTTTTT
TRBV27	TRBJ2-2	NA	NA	CASSGGITGELFF	TGTGCCAGCAGTGGAGGGATCACCGGGGAGCTGTTTTTT
TRBV29-1	TRBJ2-3	once	NA	CSAGLLDTQYF	TGCAGCGCGGGACTTTTAGATACGCAGTATTTT
TRBV5-1	TRBJ1-1	NA	TRBD1	CASSSSPGQAALVSFF	TGCGCCAGCAGCTCATCACCGGGACAGGCTGCCCTGGTATCTTTCTTT
TRBV7-9	TRBJ1-1	NA	TRBD1	CASSLDRQNTEAFF	TGTGCCAGCAGTTTGGACAGGCAGAACACTGAAGCTTTCTTT
TRBV2	TRBJ2-5	NA	NA	CASSGSRVFQETQYF	TGTGCCAGCAGTGGCTCAAGAGTCTTCCAAGAGACCCAGTACTTC
TRBV28	TRBJ1-5	NA	TRBD1	CASSFTGQGARRQPQHF	TGTGCCAGCAGTTTCACGGGGCAGGGGGCGAGGCGTCAGCCCCAGCATTTT
TRBV6-1	TRBJ2-1	NA	TRBD1	CASSTWDRGRDEQFF	TGTGCCAGCAGTACCTGGGACAGGGGTAGGGATGAGCAGTTCTTC
TRBV2	TRBJ2-7	once	TRBD2	CASSRGGYEQYF	TGTGCCAGCTCGCGGGGGGGCTACGAGCAGTACTTC
TRBV5-1	TRBJ2-3	NA	TRBD2	CASTRLASSTDTQYF	TGCGCCAGCACCCGACTAGCGTCTAGCACAGATACGCAGTATTTT
TRBV10-3	TRBJ2-2	NA	NA	CAISEKGNGELFF	TGTGCCATCAGTGAAAAAGGGAACGGGGAGCTGTTTTTT
TRBV10-2	TRBJ2-1	NA	NA	CASNERGSREQFF	TGCGCCAGCAATGAACGGGGTTCTCGGGAGCAGTTCTTC
TRBV4-1	TRBJ2-7	NA	TRBD2	CASSQDRAGANEQYF	TGCGCCAGCAGCCAAGATCGAGCGGGAGCCAACGAGCAGTACTTC
TRBV5-4	TRBJ2-1	NA	NA	CASSLGPGQGRLYNEQFF	TGTGCCAGCAGCTTGGGGCCCGGGCAGGGCCGATTATACAATGAGCAGTTCTTC
TRBV5-5	TRBJ1-1	NA	NA	CASSLGQLDTEAFF	TGTGCCAGCAGCTTGGGCCAGTTGGACACTGAAGCTTTCTTT
TRBV4-3	TRBJ2-1	NA	NA	CASSQDGTHGDEQFF	TGCGCCAGCAGCCAAGACGGGACCCACGGTGATGAGCAGTTCTTC
TRBV7-2	TRBJ1-1	NA	TRBD1	CASGQGAVTEAFF	TGTGCCAGCGGACAGGGGGCTGTAACTGAAGCTTTCTTT
TRBV20-1	TRBJ2-5	NA	NA	CSAPLETQYF	TGCAGTGCTCCGTTGGAGACCCAGTACTTC
TRBV4-3	TRBJ1-6	NA	NA	CASSQDPQSVALHF	TGCGCCAGCAGCCAAGATCCGCAAAGTGTGGCCCTCCACTTT
TRBV9	TRBJ2-1	once	TRBD2	CASSVGGRTYNEQFF	TGTGCCAGCAGCGTAGGCGGGAGGACCTACAATGAGCAGTTCTTC
TRBV7-3	TRBJ1-1	NA	NA	CASSLGGASAEAFF	TGTGCCAGCAGCTTAGGGGGGGCATCTGCTGAAGCTTTCTTT
TRBV19	TRBJ2-7	NA	NA	CASSTLGGYEQYF	TGTGCCAGTAGTACCCTCGGCGGCTACGAGCAGTACTTC
TRBV7-9	TRBJ1-4	NA	NA	CASSKGRVTNEKLFF	TGTGCCAGCAGTAAGGGAAGGGTAACTAATGAAAAACTGTTTTTT
TRBV28	TRBJ1-2	NA	NA	CATPLGQDGYTF	TGTGCCACCCCCTTGGGGCAAGATGGCTACACCTTC
TRBV5-1	TRBJ1-2	few	NA	CASSLVGQNLGYTF	TGCGCCAGCAGCTTGGTAGGGCAGAATCTTGGCTACACCTTC
TRBV4-3	TRBJ1-3	NA	NA	CASSQDRGVSGNTIYF	TGCGCCAGCAGCCAAGATCGGGGGGTCTCTGGAAACACCATATATTTT
TRBV7-9	TRBJ1-2	NA	NA	CASSTQGGAGYGYTF	TGTGCCAGCAGCACACAGGGAGGGGCTGGCTATGGCTACACCTTC
TRBV9	TRBJ1-6	NA	TRBD1	CASSRQGNSPLHF	TGTGCCAGCAGCCGACAGGGGAATTCACCCCTCCACTTT
TRBV27	TRBJ2-3	few	NA	CASSPASVADTQYF	TGTGCCAGCAGTCCAGCGTCTGTGGCAGATACGCAGTATTTT
TRBV6-4	TRBJ2-2	NA	TRBD2	CASSVTSGGVNTGELFF	TGTGCCAGCAGTGTCACTAGCGGGGGCGTCAACACCGGGGAGCTGTTTTTT
TRBV11-3	TRBJ2-7	once	NA	CASSLSGLSLEQYF	TGTGCCAGCAGCTTATCGGGACTCTCCCTCGAGCAGTACTTC
TRBV6-6	TRBJ2-7	NA	TRBD1	CASSQLGGGYEQYF	TGTGCCAGCAGTCAACTAGGGGGCGGCTACGAGCAGTACTTC
TRBV7-9	TRBJ1-5	NA	NA	CASSRGTDQPQHF	TGTGCCAGCAGCCGAGGGACGGATCAGCCCCAGCATTTT
TRBV7-9	TRBJ1-4	NA	NA	CASSLGGYLEKLFF	TGTGCCAGCAGCTTAGGCGGGTATCTTGAAAAACTGTTTTTT
TRBV5-1	TRBJ2-5	NA	NA	CASSLRLPMETQYF	TGCGCCAGCAGCTTAAGACTACCTATGGAGACCCAGTACTTC
TRBV4-3	TRBJ2-5	NA	TRBD2	CASSQDPGLGGRAGETQYF	TGCGCCAGCAGCCAAGATCCGGGGCTTGGCGGGAGGGCCGGGGAGACCCAGTACTTC
TRBV9	TRBJ2-4	NA	NA	CASSVGNLAKNIQYF	TGTGCCAGCAGCGTAGGGAATCTAGCCAAAAACATTCAGTACTTC
TRBV27	TRBJ2-2	NA	NA	CASSLVTNTGELFF	TGTGCCAGCAGTTTAGTGACGAACACCGGGGAGCTGTTTTTT
TRBV7-9	TRBJ2-1	NA	NA	CASSYTGNEQFF	TGTGCCAGCAGCTACACGGGGAATGAGCAGTTCTTC
TRBV6-6	TRBJ2-5	NA	NA	CASSGQTQETQYF	TGTGCCAGCTCTGGACAGACACAAGAGACCCAGTACTTC
TRBV27	TRBJ2-3	NA	NA	CASSLADGGTDTQYF	TGTGCCAGCAGTTTAGCGGATGGGGGAACAGATACGCAGTATTTT
TRBV5-1	TRBJ2-3	NA	TRBD2	CASSSFGGGPTDTQYF	TGCGCCAGCAGCTCGTTCGGGGGAGGGCCAACCGATACGCAGTATTTT
TRBV5-5	TRBJ2-7	NA	NA	CASSLAAGVDSYEQYF	TGTGCCAGCAGCTTGGCAGCAGGGGTCGATTCCTACGAGCAGTACTTC
TRBV4-1	TRBJ2-2	few	NA	CASSQLLETSPSTGELFF	TGCGCCAGCAGCCAACTACTCGAAACGAGCCCGAGCACCGGGGAGCTGTTTTTT
TRBV2	TRBJ2-1	NA	NA	CASSEGLAGEQFF	TGTGCCAGCAGTGAAGGCCTAGCAGGGGAGCAGTTCTTC
TRBV2	TRBJ2-2	NA	NA	CASRKSGELFF	TGTGCCAGCAGGAAGAGCGGGGAGCTGTTTTTT
TRBV27	TRBJ2-1	NA	NA	CASRALGLGLTSYNEQFF	TGTGCCAGCAGGGCCTTAGGGTTGGGACTTACATCCTACAATGAGCAGTTCTTC